This entry concerns a single T cell receptor (beta chain). Other DNA sequences in this sample translate to the same CDR3. These data are taken from a study of control samples from healthy donors and cancer patients. Germline values: CDR1 MNHEY, CDR2 SVGEGT. Trimming took off 6 bases at V and 5 bases at J, with 13 bases between the two ends. This CDR3 region has 13 residues. Clones were sequenced by immunoSEQ multiplex PCR, and TCRdb holds only the in-frame ones, with some missing. The sample records 65,000 to 100,000 clones, about 89% being singletons. The specimen was blood. The TCR originated in a man in his fifties in good health. The J gene is TRBJ2-5, the V gene TRBV6-2 or TRBV6-3, with D tentatively TRBD2 (6 bases). CDR3 DNA sequence: TGTGCCAGCAGCCGAGGACTAACCGAGACCCAGTACTTC. The encoded protein is CASSRGLTETQYF.